The present T cell receptor beta chain was sequenced within a study of blood T cell repertoires in COVID-19. About the study: Collection of acute and convalescent COVID-19 samples took place in the United States, Italy and Spain. T cells, B-cell-depleted T cells, or PBMCs supplied cDNA or gDNA.

In the authors' workflow: How many nucleated cells were present was estimated from reference gene primer amplification. The table came from immunoSEQ multiplex PCR; TCRdb's copy has only in-frame clones and leaves some out. V and J calls and clone size are given by that table; D and trimming were obtained from the DNA. The data contain under 300,000 clones, 82% of them singletons. V lost 4 bases and J lost 5, with 8 bases in between. CDR3 length: 13 residues. Germline V gene data show CDR1 as LNHDA and CDR2 as SQIVND (reference sequence). This clonotype was sampled from a woman between 18 and 30 years old with acute or convalescent COVID-19. This rearrangement joins TRBV19 to TRBJ2-2, with D uncertain. The sample comprised peripheral blood. CDR3 amino acids: CASSTQDTGELFF. Written as DNA, the CDR3 is TGTGCCAGTAGTACCCAGGATACCGGGGAGCTGTTTTTT.